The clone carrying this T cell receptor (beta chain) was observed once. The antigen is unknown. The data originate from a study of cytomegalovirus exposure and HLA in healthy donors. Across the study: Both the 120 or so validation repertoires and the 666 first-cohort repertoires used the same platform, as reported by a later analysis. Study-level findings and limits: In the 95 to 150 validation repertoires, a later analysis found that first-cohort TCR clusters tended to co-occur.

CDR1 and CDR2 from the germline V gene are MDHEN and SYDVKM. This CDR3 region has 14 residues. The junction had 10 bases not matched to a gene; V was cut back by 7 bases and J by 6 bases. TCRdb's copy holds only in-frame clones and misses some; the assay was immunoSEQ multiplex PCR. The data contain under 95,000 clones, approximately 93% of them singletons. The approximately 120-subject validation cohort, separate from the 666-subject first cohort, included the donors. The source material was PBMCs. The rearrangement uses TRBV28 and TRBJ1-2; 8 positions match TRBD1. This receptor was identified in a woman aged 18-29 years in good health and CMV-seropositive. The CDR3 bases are TGTGCCAGCAACCAAGACAGGGGTAGAAATGGCTACACCTTC. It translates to CASNQDRGRNGYTF.